This T cell receptor (beta chain) was captured in a study of T cell therapy after organ transplantation. Across the whole study: T cells were expanded approximately 2 weeks with 30 CMV class I/II epitopes.

This CDR3 has 15 residues. V shed 1 base and J 0 bases; nucleotides not matched to a gene: 1. Germline CDR1 SGHAT, CDR2 FQDESV (reference sequence). Study results and limitations: CD8 clonality fold change after therapy inversely tracked pretherapy clonality.

As for this clone: Its antigen is unidentified.

Using immunoSEQ multiplex PCR, the repertoire was profiled, and TCRdb retains in-frame clones only, with some absent. The sample contains 1,500 to 2,000 clones, almost 80% of which appear only once. This chain joins TRBV11-1 and TRBJ2-5; 8 positions match TRBD1. The material was CD8+ T cells from blood, obtained before autologous CMV-specific T cell therapy. The source of this sequence is a human patient who had received a solid organ transplant and had CMV disease. The CDR3 DNA sequence: TGTGCCAGCAGCTTAGGACAGGGGTACCAAGAGACCCAGTACTTC. Translating it yields CASSLGQGYQETQYF.